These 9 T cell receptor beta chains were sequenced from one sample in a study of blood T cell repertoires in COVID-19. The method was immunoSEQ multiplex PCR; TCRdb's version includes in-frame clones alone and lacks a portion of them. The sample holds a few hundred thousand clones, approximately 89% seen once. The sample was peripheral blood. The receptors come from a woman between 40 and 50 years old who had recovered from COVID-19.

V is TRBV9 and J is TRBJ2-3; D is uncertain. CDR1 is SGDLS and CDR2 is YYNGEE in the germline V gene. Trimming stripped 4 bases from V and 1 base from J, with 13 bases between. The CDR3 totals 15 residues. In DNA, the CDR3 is TGTGCCAGCAGCCCCACCCGTACTGGCACAGATACGCAGTATTTT. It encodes CASSPTRTGTDTQYF.

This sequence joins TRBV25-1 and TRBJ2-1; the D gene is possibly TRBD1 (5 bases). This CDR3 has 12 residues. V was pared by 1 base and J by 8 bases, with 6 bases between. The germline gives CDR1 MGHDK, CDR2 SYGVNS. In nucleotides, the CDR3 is TGTGCCAGCAGTGAATTAGGGGATGAGCAGTTCTTC. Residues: CASSELGDEQFF.

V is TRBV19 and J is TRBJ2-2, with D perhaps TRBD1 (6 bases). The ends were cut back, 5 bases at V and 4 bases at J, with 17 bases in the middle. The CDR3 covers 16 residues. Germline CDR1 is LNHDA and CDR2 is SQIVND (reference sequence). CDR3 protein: CASSQPKGRGTGELFF. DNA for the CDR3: TGTGCCAGTAGTCAACCGAAGGGCAGGGGCACCGGGGAGCTGTTTTTT.

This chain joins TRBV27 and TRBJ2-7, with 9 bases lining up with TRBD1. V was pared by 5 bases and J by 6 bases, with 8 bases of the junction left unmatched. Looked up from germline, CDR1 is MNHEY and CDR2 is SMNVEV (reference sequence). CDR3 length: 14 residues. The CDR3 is CASSQRTGASEQYF. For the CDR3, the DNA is TGTGCCAGCAGTCAACGGACAGGGGCATCCGAGCAGTACTTC.

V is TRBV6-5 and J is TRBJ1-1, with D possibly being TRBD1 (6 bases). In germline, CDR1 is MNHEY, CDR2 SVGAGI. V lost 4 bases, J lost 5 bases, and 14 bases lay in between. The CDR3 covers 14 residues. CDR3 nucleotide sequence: TGTGCCAGCAGTTTGGGGGCCAGGAGGACTGAAGCTTTCTTT. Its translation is CASSLGARRTEAFF.

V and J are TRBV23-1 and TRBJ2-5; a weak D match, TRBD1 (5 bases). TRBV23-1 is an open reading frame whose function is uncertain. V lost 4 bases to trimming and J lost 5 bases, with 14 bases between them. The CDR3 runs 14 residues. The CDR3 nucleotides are TGCGCCAGCAGTCCATCCCCTTCAGGGGAGACCCAGTACTTC. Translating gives CASSPSPSGETQYF.

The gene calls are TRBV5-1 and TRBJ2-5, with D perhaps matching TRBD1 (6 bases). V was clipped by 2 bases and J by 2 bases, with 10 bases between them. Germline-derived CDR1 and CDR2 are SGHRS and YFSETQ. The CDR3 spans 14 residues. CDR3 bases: TGCGCCAGCAGCTTCCAGGACAGACAAGAGACCCAGTACTTC. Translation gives CASSFQDRQETQYF.

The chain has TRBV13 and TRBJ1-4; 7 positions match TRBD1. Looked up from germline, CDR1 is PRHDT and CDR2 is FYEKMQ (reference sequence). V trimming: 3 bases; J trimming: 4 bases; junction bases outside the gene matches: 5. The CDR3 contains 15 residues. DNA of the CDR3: TGTGCCAGCAGCTTGAGGGGGCAGGGTAATGAAAAACTGTTTTTT. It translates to CASSLRGQGNEKLFF.

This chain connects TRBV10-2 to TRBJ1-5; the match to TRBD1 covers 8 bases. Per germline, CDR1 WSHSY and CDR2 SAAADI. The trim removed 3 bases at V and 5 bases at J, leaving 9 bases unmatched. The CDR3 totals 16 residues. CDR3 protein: CASSDQQGVGDQPQHF. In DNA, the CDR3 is TGCGCCAGCAGTGACCAACAGGGGGTGGGGGATCAGCCCCAGCATTTT.